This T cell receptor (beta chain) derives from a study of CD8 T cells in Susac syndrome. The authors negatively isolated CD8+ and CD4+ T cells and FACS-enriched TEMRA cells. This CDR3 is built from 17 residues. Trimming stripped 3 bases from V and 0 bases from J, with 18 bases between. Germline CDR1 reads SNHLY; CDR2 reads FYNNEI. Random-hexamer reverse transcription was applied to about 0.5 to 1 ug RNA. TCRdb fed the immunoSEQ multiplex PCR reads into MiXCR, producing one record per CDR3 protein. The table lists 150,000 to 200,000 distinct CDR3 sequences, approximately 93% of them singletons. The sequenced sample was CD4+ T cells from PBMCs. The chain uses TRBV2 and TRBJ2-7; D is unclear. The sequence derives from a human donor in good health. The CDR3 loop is CASSESLSSPSSYEQYF. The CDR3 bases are TGTGCCAGCAGTGAGTCTCTCTCCTCCCCGAGCTCCTACGAGCAGTACTTC.